One sample yielded the 22 T cell receptor beta chains listed below, sequenced in a study of shared clonotypes between healthy human individuals. Sequenced by immunoSEQ multiplex PCR; TCRdb stores in-frame clones only, minus some. In the table there are some 2,000,000 clones, approximately 94% of which are singletons. Sequenced input: naive CD4+ T cells sorted from blood. As to subset: CD45RA+ positively selected. The receptors shown here come from a man in his late teens or twenties in good health.

V usage is TRBV5-4 and J usage is TRBJ2-5; no clear D gene. The CDR3 extends over 14 amino acids. Germline lookup yields CDR1 SGHNT and CDR2 YYREEE (reference sequence). Trimming removed 2 bases at V and 1 base at J, with 9 bases between. As DNA, the CDR3 is TGTGCCAGCAGCTTAAGGGCCCTCCAAGAGACCCAGTACTTC. Encoded protein: CASSLRALQETQYF.

The V gene is TRBV11-3, the J gene TRBJ2-7, with 9 bases identical to TRBD1. Germline V gene sequence: CDR1 SGHNT, CDR2 YENEEA. The CDR3 length is 14 residues. After removal of 5 bases from V and 5 bases from J, the junction contained 7 bases not matched to a gene. The CDR3 loop reads CASSQGQGFHEQYF. The CDR3 DNA reads TGTGCCAGCAGCCAGGGACAGGGTTTCCACGAGCAGTACTTC.

Concerning this clone: Other DNA sequences in the same sample also yield this CDR3. The genes are TRBV18 and TRBJ2-7; 11 nucleotides match TRBD1. Unmatched junction bases numbered 4, after V lost 3 bases and J lost 3 bases. Germline V CDR1 and CDR2: KGHSH, LQKENI. CDR3 size: 15 residues. CDR3 loop: CASSPSGTGGYEQYF. The CDR3 nucleotides read TGTGCCAGCTCACCCTCCGGGACAGGGGGCTACGAGCAGTACTTC.

The chain employs TRBV5-4 and TRBJ2-5; no reliable D call. Between the trimmed V and J ends, which lost 0 bases and 4 bases, there was a span of 10 bases. The CDR3 has 14 residues. Looked up from germline, CDR1 is SGHNT and CDR2 is YYREEE (reference sequence). CDR3 sequence (DNA): TGTGCCAGCAGCTTGGGGGTGAGACTAGAGACCCAGTACTTC. This gives the protein CASSLGVRLETQYF. The variable domain in full, completed from reference TRBV5-4 and TRBJ2-5, reads ETGVTQSPTHLIKTRGQQVTLRCSSQSGHNTVSWYQQALGQGPQFIFQYYREEENGRGNFPPRFSGLQFPNYSSELNVNALELDDSALYLCASSLGVRLETQYFGPGTRLLVL.

The rearrangement uses TRBV12-2 and TRBJ2-1; TRBD2 reflects the table's D call only, with no check against the DNA. TRBV12-2 is classified as a pseudogene. The CDR3 sequence is 15 residues long. In DNA form, the CDR3 reads TGTGCAAGTCGCCATGGACGGGGGGTGTACAATGAGCAGTTCTTC. This sequence encodes CASRHGRGVYNEQFF.

This chain uses TRBV7-9 with TRBJ1-4; D is undetermined. Germline V CDR1 and CDR2: SEHNR, FQNEAQ (reference sequence). V lost 3 bases and J 0 bases, leaving 8 bases between the germline ends. CDR3 length equals 15 residues. CDR3 sequence reads: CASSFGPSTNEKLFF. The DNA for the CDR3 is TGTGCCAGCAGCTTCGGTCCCTCAACTAATGAAAAACTGTTTTTT.

The rearrangement joins TRBV5-1 to TRBJ2-3; D remains ambiguous. With 0 bases removed from V and 0 bases from J, the gap between germline ends came to 11 bases. The CDR3 is 16 residues long. Per germline, CDR1 SGHRS and CDR2 YFSETQ. CDR3 nucleotide sequence: TGCGCCAGCAGCTTGGATGGGGTCTCAAGCACAGATACGCAGTATTTT. Its protein is CASSLDGVSSTDTQYF.

The chain employs TRBV28 and TRBJ1-2; a possible D gene is TRBD1 (6 bases). Germline CDR1 is MDHEN and CDR2 is SYDVKM. Trimming took off 5 bases at V and 7 bases at J, with 17 bases between the two ends. CDR3 length: 14 amino acids. Written as DNA, the CDR3 is TGTGCCAGCAGTCCCCCCTCGGGGGCGCGTGGCTACACCTTC. Its translation: CASSPPSGARGYTF.

The chain couples TRBV14 to TRBJ2-3, with TRBD2 identical over 9 bases. Looked up from germline, CDR1 is SGHDN and CDR2 is FVKESK. The CDR3 covers 16 residues. The V segment lost 2 bases and the J segment 4 bases; nucleotides outside the gene matches: 7. The CDR3 DNA reads TGTGCCAGCAGCCAATTACGCGGGAGGGTATCAGATACGCAGTATTTT. This encodes CASSQLRGRVSDTQYF.

J is TRBJ1-4 and V is TRBV7-9; 7 bases map to TRBD1. CDR3 size: 17 residues. The junction had 9 bases not matched to a gene; V was cut back by 5 bases and J by 0 bases. Germline CDR1 is SEHNR and CDR2 is FQNEAQ (reference sequence). The CDR3 DNA is TGTGCCAGCAGCCGGGGACAGCTCTATACAACTAATGAAAAACTGTTTTTT. It yields the protein CASSRGQLYTTNEKLFF.

V gene TRBV30 combines with J gene TRBJ1-5, with D maybe TRBD1 (5 bases). Germline V gene sequence: CDR1 GTSNPN, CDR2 SVGIG (reference sequence). CDR3 size: 12 residues. The CDR3 spells CAGGKSNQPQHF. In nucleotides, the CDR3 is TGTGCTGGGGGGAAGAGCAATCAGCCCCAGCATTTT.

The chain joins TRBV6-1 to TRBJ1-5, with D hard to call. CDR3 size: 14 residues. In germline, CDR1 is MNHNS, CDR2 SASEGT. The ends were cut back, 4 bases at V and 0 bases at J, with 7 bases in the middle. The CDR3 DNA reads as TGTGCCAGCAGTGCAGTTTATAGCAATCAGCCCCAGCATTTT. It yields the protein CASSAVYSNQPQHF.

The chain combines TRBV6-5 with TRBJ2-1, with D possibly being TRBD2 (6 bases). This CDR3 spans 14 amino acids. CDR1 MNHEY and CDR2 SVGAGI come from the germline V gene. Deletions cut 4 bases from V and 5 bases from J, with 12 bases between. CDR3 DNA sequence: TGTGCCAGCAGTTCTATGGGCGGGGACAATGAGCAGTTCTTC. Residues: CASSSMGGDNEQFF.

The chain has TRBV28 and TRBJ1-2; D is perhaps TRBD1 (6 bases). This CDR3 comprises 15 residues. Per the germline V gene, CDR1 is MDHEN and CDR2 is SYDVKM. The V and J ends lost 7 bases and 7 bases respectively, with 22 bases between them. The CDR3 sequence is CASNEDGRGVSGYTF. DNA of the CDR3: TGTGCCAGCAATGAGGATGGCAGGGGCGTAAGTGGCTACACCTTC.

This clone was seen a single time. The chain joins TRBV4-3 to TRBJ2-2; 9 positions match TRBD1. Germline assignment: CDR1 LGHNA and CDR2 YSLEER. The ends lost 1 base at V and 4 bases at J; junction bases unmatched: 13. The CDR3 is 19 amino acids. For the CDR3, the DNA is TGCGCCAGCAGCCAAGGTTTTCGGGACAGGGAGGTTCGCACCGGGGAGCTGTTTTTT. Encoded protein: CASSQGFRDREVRTGELFF.

The chain recombines TRBV7-2 with TRBJ1-5; D remains unclear. Per the germline V gene, CDR1 is SGHTA and CDR2 is FQGNSA. V was clipped by 6 bases and J by 7 bases, with 16 bases between them. The CDR3 is 14 amino acids. The CDR3 DNA follows: TGTGCCAGCAGTCCCCAAGGGTTTAGCCAGCCCCAGCATTTT. This gives the protein CASSPQGFSQPQHF.

This chain connects TRBV19 to TRBJ1-1, with a weak D call TRBD1 (5 bases). Germline V gene data show CDR1 as LNHDA and CDR2 as SQIVND (reference sequence). This CDR3 spans 15 amino acids. With 7 bases removed from V and 1 base from J, the gap between germline ends came to 16 bases. In DNA, the CDR3 is TGTGCCAGTAAGGGACCTTACTGGGAGAACACTGAAGCTTTCTTT. This codes for CASKGPYWENTEAFF.

The genes are TRBV7-8 and TRBJ1-6; a weak D match, TRBD1 (5 bases). This CDR3 has 15 residues. Trimming cost V 1 base and J 8 bases, with 12 bases left between them. Germline V lookup: CDR1 SGHVS, CDR2 FQNEAQ. The DNA of the CDR3 is TGTGCCAGCAGCTTAGAGGGATCGGGGGATTCACCCCTCCACTTT. This translates into CASSLEGSGDSPLHF.

This clone turned up a few times. The chain recombines TRBV25-1 with TRBJ2-7; 11 nucleotides line up with TRBD1. This CDR3 has 15 amino acids. J gave up 3 bases and V 2 bases, and 3 bases lay outside the gene matches. CDR1 and CDR2 (germline): MGHDK, SYGVNS. The CDR3 protein is CASSEPGTGGYEQYF. As DNA, the CDR3 is TGTGCCAGCAGTGAACCAGGGACAGGGGGCTACGAGCAGTACTTC.

This clone appeared once. V is TRBV6-4 and J is TRBJ2-2; maybe TRBD2 (5 bases). V gave up 0 bases and J gave up 7 bases, with 12 bases separating them. Germline loops: CDR1 MRHNA, CDR2 SNTAGT. This CDR3 has 15 amino acids. The DNA for the CDR3 is TGTGCCAGCAGTGACTCAATGAGGGTGAACGGGGAGCTGTTTTTT. This encodes CASSDSMRVNGELFF.

This clone was seen just once. V is TRBV10-3 and J is TRBJ1-4; 7 nucleotides align to TRBD1. CDR3 length equals 15 residues. Germline loops: CDR1 ENHRY, CDR2 SYGVKD. V dropped 0 bases and J dropped 7; count of bases not matched to a gene: 5. The CDR3: CAISESQGLGEKLFF. Here the CDR3 DNA reads TGTGCCATCAGTGAGTCACAGGGGTTGGGTGAAAAACTGTTTTTT.

V and J are TRBV11-2 and TRBJ2-1; no clear D gene. The CDR3 has 14 amino acids. The V end lost 3 bases, the J end lost 6 bases, and 12 bases lay between the germline ends. Germline CDR1 reads SGHAT; CDR2 reads FQNNGV. CDR3 sequence: CASSLGRNSNEQFF. The CDR3 DNA is TGTGCCAGCAGCTTGGGCAGAAACTCCAATGAGCAGTTCTTC.